What follows describes a single TCR beta chain. Its specificity is not known. Clones were sequenced by immunoSEQ multiplex PCR, and TCRdb holds only the in-frame ones, with some missing. Among about 710,000 clones listed, around 77% were seen once. This entry is derived from a study of shared clonotypes between healthy human individuals. Study-wide results and caveats: Clonotypes not shared had lower generation probabilities than those common to all four donors. Rarefaction gave evidence that sorted-subset sequencing remained incomplete despite large depth.

The CDR3 sequence is 16 residues long. Deletions cut 0 bases from V and 0 bases from J, with 12 bases between. Looked up from germline, CDR1 is MNHEY and CDR2 is SVGAGI. The study drew its donors from healthy HIV-negative adults without recent acute infections or vaccinations. Each sample came from a Caucasian adult donor living in Nashville, Tennessee. The source is a woman in her 30s in good health. The source material was memory CD4+ T cells sorted from blood. Subset meaning: CD45RA-negative fraction. The chain employs TRBV6-5 and TRBJ2-7, with D possibly being TRBD1 (6 bases). The DNA for the CDR3 is TGTGCCAGCAGTTACTCCAGGACAGCGCTCTCCTACGAGCAGTACTTC. It yields the protein CASSYSRTALSYEQYF.